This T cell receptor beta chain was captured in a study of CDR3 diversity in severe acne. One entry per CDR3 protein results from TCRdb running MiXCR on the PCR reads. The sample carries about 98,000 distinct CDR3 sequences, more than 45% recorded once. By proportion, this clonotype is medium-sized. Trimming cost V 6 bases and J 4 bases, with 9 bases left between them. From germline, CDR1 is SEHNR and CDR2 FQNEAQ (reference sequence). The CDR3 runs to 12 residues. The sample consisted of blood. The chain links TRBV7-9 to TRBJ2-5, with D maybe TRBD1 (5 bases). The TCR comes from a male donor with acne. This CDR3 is CASSIQGETQYF. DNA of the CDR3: TGTGCCAGCAGTATTCAGGGAGAGACCCAGTACTTC.